The 19 T cell receptor beta chains below were found in one sample sequenced in a study of somatic mutations in cytotoxic T cells in rheumatoid arthritis. Only in-frame clones appear in the TCRdb table, and some are missing; sequencing was by immunoSEQ multiplex PCR. The repertoire holds about 25,000 clones, with about 81% as singletons. The specimen was CD8+ T cells sorted from blood. The receptors come from a man aged 45-65 years in good health.

The chain is built from TRBV9 and TRBJ2-5, with 8 bases matching TRBD2. Germline values: CDR1 SGDLS, CDR2 YYNGEE. Germline trimming cut 3 bases from V and 6 bases from J; bases unmatched to any gene: 10. The CDR3 sequence is 15 residues long. The CDR3 here is CASSAGGNMFQTQYF. CDR3 bases: TGTGCCAGCAGCGCGGGAGGGAATATGTTCCAGACCCAGTACTTC.

This clone was observed once. The chain employs TRBV4-1 and TRBJ2-7, with 7 bases identical to TRBD2. J was trimmed by 1 base and V by 0 bases; bases with no gene match: 3. From germline, CDR1 is MGHRA and CDR2 YSYEKL. This CDR3 has 15 residues. The CDR3 protein is CASSQEAGASYEQYF. The CDR3 bases are TGCGCCAGCAGCCAAGAGGCGGGAGCTTCCTACGAGCAGTACTTC.

The rearrangement uses TRBV5-6 and TRBJ1-2; maybe TRBD1 (6 bases). The CDR3 runs to 16 residues. Trimming removed 0 bases at V and 4 bases at J, with 16 bases between. CDR1 SGHDT and CDR2 YYEEEE come from the germline V gene. The CDR3 is CASSLGGQGSTYGYTF. The DNA of the CDR3 is TGTGCCAGCAGCTTGGGCGGGCAGGGGAGTACCTATGGCTACACCTTC.

By frequency in the sample, this clone is medium-sized (0.01 to 0.1%). This chain uses TRBV27 with TRBJ1-5; D gene ambiguous. Germline CDR1 reads MNHEY; CDR2 reads SMNVEV (reference sequence). Trimming shortened V by 5 bases and J by 1 base, and 18 bases separated the two germline ends. The CDR3 has 17 amino acids. CDR3 bases: TGTGCCAGCAGTCCGTTTCCCCGGAGGGTAAGCAATCAGCCCCAGCATTTT. Translating it yields CASSPFPRRVSNQPQHF.

In its sample, this clone was seen once. This chain connects TRBV19 to TRBJ1-1, with 7 bases matching TRBD1. V dropped 0 bases and J dropped 4; count of bases not matched to a gene: 8. CDR3 size: 16 residues. CDR1 and CDR2 from the germline V gene are LNHDA and SQIVND (reference sequence). CDR3 region: CASSIDIMTGTTEAFF. The CDR3 DNA is TGTGCCAGTAGTATAGATATCATGACAGGGACCACTGAAGCTTTCTTT.

The rearrangement joins TRBV6-5 to TRBJ2-5; no clear D gene. The CDR3 contains 15 residues. V gave up 0 bases and J gave up 2 bases, with 10 bases separating them. The germline V gene encodes CDR1 MNHEY and CDR2 SVGAGI. CDR3 DNA sequence: TGTGCCAGCAGTTACTCGACGTTGGGTCAAGAGACCCAGTACTTC. Translated, it gives CASSYSTLGQETQYF.

This clone was recorded once. The chain joins TRBV7-6 to TRBJ2-2; maybe TRBD2 (6 bases). V gave up 5 bases and J gave up 3 bases, with 16 bases separating them. The CDR3 sequence is 16 residues long. The germline CDR1 and CDR2 sequences are SGHVS and FNYEAQ. CDR3 sequence: CASSLEGSGYTGELFF. CDR3 DNA sequence: TGTGCCAGCAGCCTGGAGGGGAGTGGGTACACCGGGGAGCTGTTTTTT.

J is TRBJ1-1 and V is TRBV27; D is undetermined. The CDR3 runs to 12 residues. Germline CDR1 reads MNHEY; CDR2 reads SMNVEV (reference sequence). V lost 2 bases and J 8 bases, leaving 9 bases between the germline ends. The CDR3 sequence: CASSLGGREAFF. The DNA for the CDR3 is TGTGCCAGCAGTTTAGGTGGCAGGGAAGCTTTCTTT.

A few counts support this clone. The chain is built from TRBV7-9 and TRBJ1-2, with D perhaps TRBD1 (6 bases). Looked up from germline, CDR1 is SEHNR and CDR2 is FQNEAQ (reference sequence). Trimming removed 5 bases at V and 8 bases at J, with 21 bases between. CDR3 size: 15 residues. CDR3 DNA sequence: TGTGCCAGCAGCCTGAGCACGACAGGCAAGAGAGGCTACACCTTC. Amino acids: CASSLSTTGKRGYTF.

This clone was seen a single time. The chain is built from TRBV10-3 and TRBJ2-1; TRBD2 matches 7 bases. This CDR3 spans 16 amino acids. Germline lookup yields CDR1 ENHRY and CDR2 SYGVKD. Trimming cost V 10 bases and J 6 bases; bases outside gene matches: 18. CDR3 sequence (DNA): TGTGCCAGCGACGATGGAGCGGGACGGTACGGCAATGAGCAGTTCTTC. Amino acids: CASDDGAGRYGNEQFF.

This clone has just one count. V usage is TRBV11-2 and J usage is TRBJ2-5; maybe TRBD2 (7 bases). CDR3 length equals 19 residues. The V end lost 6 bases, the J end lost 0 bases, and 26 bases lay between the germline ends. The germline V gene has CDR1 SGHAT and CDR2 FQNNGV. The CDR3 protein is CASRGITTLGGVYQETQYF. As DNA, the CDR3 is TGTGCCAGCAGGGGAATCACGACCTTAGGGGGGGTGTACCAAGAGACCCAGTACTTC.

CDR3 DNA: TGTGCCAGCAGGTTAACAGGGGGCGCTGGGGCTTTCTTT. Residues: CASRLTGGAGAFF. The gene calls are TRBV6-6 and TRBJ1-1; 9 bases align to TRBD1. CDR3 length equals 13 residues. In germline, CDR1 is MNHNY, CDR2 SVGAGI (reference sequence). The V and J ends lost 6 bases and 11 bases, in that order; junction bases with no gene match: 10.

This sequence joins TRBV29-1 and TRBJ2-7, with D unresolved. Per the germline V gene, CDR1 is SQVTM and CDR2 is ANQGSEA. Trimming removed 3 bases from V and 0 bases from J, with 6 bases in between. This CDR3 is built from 12 residues. The CDR3 reads CSVDPSSYEQYF. The CDR3 DNA follows: TGCAGCGTTGACCCAAGCTCCTACGAGCAGTACTTC.

This clone was detected a few times. This chain connects TRBV13 to TRBJ2-1, with 9 bases matching TRBD2. The CDR3 covers 15 residues. Germline trimming cut 5 bases from V and 4 bases from J; bases unmatched to any gene: 6. Per germline, CDR1 PRHDT and CDR2 FYEKMQ (reference sequence). The CDR3 DNA sequence: TGTGCCAGCAGCGAAGGGACTAGCCGTTACAATGAGCAGTTCTTC. The encoded protein is CASSEGTSRYNEQFF. Looking up the rest from reference TRBV13 and TRBJ2-1 gives the full variable domain: AAGVIQSPRHLIKEKRETATLKCYPIPRHDTVYWYQQGPGQDPQFLISFYEKMQSDKGSIPDRFSAQQFSDYHSELNMSSLELGDSALYFCASSEGTSRYNEQFFGPGTRLTVL.

This clone was counted between two and nine times. The chain links TRBV11-2 to TRBJ2-7, with TRBD1 identical over 9 bases. J was trimmed by 6 bases and V by 4 bases; bases with no gene match: 7. From germline, CDR1 is SGHAT and CDR2 FQNNGV. The CDR3 is 14 amino acids. For the CDR3, the DNA is TGTGCCAGCAGCTCCCCGGGACAGGGACGCGAGCAGTACTTC. It specifies CASSSPGQGREQYF.

This chain uses TRBV16 with TRBJ1-5, with D perhaps TRBD1 (6 bases). Per germline, CDR1 KGHSY and CDR2 FQNENV. The CDR3 has 13 residues. Trimming shortened V by 6 bases and J by 7 bases, and 13 bases separated the two germline ends. The CDR3 here is CASRHRAGQPQHF. CDR3 in DNA: TGTGCCAGCAGACACAGGGCGGGCCAGCCCCAGCATTTT.

The chain uses TRBV5-5 and TRBJ2-3; 9 bases line up with TRBD2. The V segment lost 2 bases and the J segment 6 bases; nucleotides outside the gene matches: 4. Germline values: CDR1 SGHKS, CDR2 YYEKEE (reference sequence). This CDR3 is 14 amino acids long. The CDR3 loop reads CASSFRREGDTQYF. DNA for the CDR3: TGTGCCAGCAGCTTTAGGCGGGAGGGGGATACGCAGTATTTT.

The chain recombines TRBV6-1 with TRBJ2-7; 8 positions match TRBD2. J gave up 1 base and V 4 bases, and 9 bases lay outside the gene matches. Germline V gives CDR1 MNHNS, CDR2 SASEGT. CDR3 length equals 16 residues. The CDR3 nucleotides read TGTGCCAGCAGTGGGGCTCCGGGGGGGTTGTCCTACGAGCAGTACTTC. Protein product: CASSGAPGGLSYEQYF.

Only one count was recorded for this clone. This sequence joins TRBV6-1 and TRBJ2-6; D call uncertain. V gave up 4 bases and J gave up 11 bases, with 12 bases separating them. The germline CDR1 and CDR2 sequences are MNHNS and SASEGT. The CDR3 covers 13 residues. For the CDR3, the DNA is TGTGCCAGCAGTGCCGTTATTAAGGACGTCCTGACTTTC. It specifies CASSAVIKDVLTF.